Listed below are T cell receptor beta chains from one sample, sequenced in a study of regulatory T cells in long-lasting Graves disease. TCRdb re-called the multiplex PCR reads with MiXCR, one entry per CDR3 protein. The table shows 400,000 to 550,000 distinct CDR3 sequences, with 14% to 15% occurring only once. These records were also assigned to another study, of T cells in Graves' hyperthyroidism and ophthalmopathy.

The sample in question was peripheral blood mononuclear cells (PBMCs), obtained at new diagnosis, from a patient treated with antithyroid drugs. The receptors come from a woman in her twenties or thirties with Graves disease. CDR3s include the opening cysteine and the closing phenylalanine or tryptophan. The order of the fields is CDR3 DNA, CDR3 protein, V gene, clone size, J gene, D gene. The D gene is left open where the match is weak. Rows may omit the clone size; those that give it use once, few, many or a size class.

DNA: TGTGCCTGGAGTGTACAAGGGGTCATGAACACTGAAGCTTTCTTT; CDR3: CAWSVQGVMNTEAFF; V: TRBV30; size: many; J: TRBJ1-1; D: .
DNA: TGTGCCAGCAGTTACGATGGGACTAGCGGGAGCTCCTACAATGAGCAGTTCTTC; CDR3: CASSYDGTSGSSYNEQFF; V: TRBV6-5; size: few; J: TRBJ2-1; D: TRBD2
DNA: TGCGCCAGCAGCCAAGAAGGTGGATCGAGGCTAGCGCCCACACGGCAGTACTTC; CDR3: CASSQEGGSRLAPTRQYF; V: TRBV4-1; size: .; J: TRBJ2-7; D: .
DNA: TGTGCTAGTGCCCTGGACCTCCGCGCTGAAGCTTTCTTT; CDR3: CASALDLRAEAFF; V: TRBV12-5; size: few; J: TRBJ1-1; D: .
DNA: TGCGCCAGCAGCTTGTCCCAACAGTTGAACACTGAAGCTTTCTTT; CDR3: CASSLSQQLNTEAFF; V: TRBV5-1; size: many; J: TRBJ1-1; D: .
DNA: TGTGCCTGGAGCCCCCCGGACAGGGATCATCAGCCCCAGCATTTT; CDR3: CAWSPPDRDHQPQHF; V: TRBV30; size: few; J: TRBJ1-5; D: TRBD1
DNA: TGCAGTGCGAGTCGACGACGCGGGAGCTCCTACAATGAGCAGTTCTTC; CDR3: CSASRRRGSSYNEQFF; V: TRBV20-1; size: many; J: TRBJ2-1; D: TRBD2
DNA: TGCAGTGCTATACAGGGACAGGGAAACAATCAGCCCCAGCATTTT; CDR3: CSAIQGQGNNQPQHF; V: TRBV20-1; size: many; J: TRBJ1-5; D: TRBD1
DNA: TGTGCCAGCAGCTCGGGGCCAAACACTGAAGCTTTCTTT; CDR3: CASSSGPNTEAFF; V: TRBV28; size: many; J: TRBJ1-1; D: .
DNA: TGTGCCAGCAGCTTACTAGATAACACCGGGGAGCTGTTTTTT; CDR3: CASSLLDNTGELFF; V: TRBV11-3; size: many; J: TRBJ2-2; D: .
DNA: TGTGCCAGCAGGTCCCCATCGGGGGGAAACACCATATATTTT; CDR3: CASRSPSGGNTIYF; V: TRBV11-2; size: .; J: TRBJ1-3; D: .
DNA: TGTGCTAGTGGTTTGGACCGGACAGGGAGCTACGAGCAGTACTTC; CDR3: CASGLDRTGSYEQYF; V: TRBV12-5; size: .; J: TRBJ2-7; D: TRBD1
DNA: TGTGCCAGCAGCGAATGGACAGTTCCTGGAAACACCATATATTTT; CDR3: CASSEWTVPGNTIYF; V: TRBV5-4; size: few; J: TRBJ1-3; D: .
DNA: TGCAGTGCCGTGGAACTAGCGGGAGTCGAGCAGTACTTC; CDR3: CSAVELAGVEQYF; V: TRBV20-1; size: many; J: TRBJ2-7; D: TRBD2
DNA: TGTGCCAGCAGCCCAACGGGTGGCTCCTACAATGAGCAGTTCTTC; CDR3: CASSPTGGSYNEQFF; V: TRBV6-1; size: many; J: TRBJ2-1; D: .
DNA: TGTGCCAGCAGTGAAGCGGAAAACGGGGAGCTGTTTTTT; CDR3: CASSEAENGELFF; V: TRBV6-1; size: many; J: TRBJ2-2; D: .
DNA: TGCGCCAGCAGGACAGATTCCTACGAGCAGTACTTC; CDR3: CASRTDSYEQYF; V: TRBV5-1; size: few; J: TRBJ2-7; D: .